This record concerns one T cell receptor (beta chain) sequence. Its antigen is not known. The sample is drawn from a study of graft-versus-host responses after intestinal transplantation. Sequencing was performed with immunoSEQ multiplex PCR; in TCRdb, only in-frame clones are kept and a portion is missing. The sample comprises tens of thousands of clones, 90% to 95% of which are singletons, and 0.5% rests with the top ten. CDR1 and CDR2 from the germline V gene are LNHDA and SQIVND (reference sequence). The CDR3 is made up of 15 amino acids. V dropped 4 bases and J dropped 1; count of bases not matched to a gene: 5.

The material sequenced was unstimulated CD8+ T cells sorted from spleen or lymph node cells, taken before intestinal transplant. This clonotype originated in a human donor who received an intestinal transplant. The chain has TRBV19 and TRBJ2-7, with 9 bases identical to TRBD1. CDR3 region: CASSTSGTGSYEQYF. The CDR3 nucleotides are TGTGCCAGTAGTACGTCCGGGACAGGGTCCTACGAGCAGTACTTC.